Below, 8 T cell receptor beta chains from the same sample are listed, as sequenced in a study of blood T cell repertoires in COVID-19. TCRdb's copy holds only in-frame clones and misses some; the assay was immunoSEQ multiplex PCR. Among 150,000 to 200,000 clones listed, approximately 86% were seen once. The material sequenced was peripheral blood. The origin of the receptors is a man in his fifties or sixties with COVID-19, enrolled during active disease.

The chain couples TRBV9 to TRBJ1-2; D call uncertain. The V and J ends lost 4 bases and 4 bases respectively, with 8 bases between them. Germline V gene lookup returns CDR1 SGDLS and CDR2 YYNGEE. This CDR3 comprises 12 residues. The CDR3 here is CASSSPGYGYTF. For the CDR3, the DNA is TGTGCCAGCAGCTCCCCGGGCTATGGCTACACCTTC.

The rearrangement links TRBV7-2 to TRBJ2-2; D possibly corresponds to TRBD1 (5 bases). The CDR3 is 15 residues long. Germline CDR1 reads SGHTA; CDR2 reads FQGNSA. The V gene lost 3 bases and the J gene lost 0 bases, with 8 bases spanning the gap. The CDR3 reads CASSLKQANTGELFF. DNA of the CDR3: TGTGCCAGCAGCTTGAAACAGGCGAACACCGGGGAGCTGTTTTTT.

This clone was counted once. This rearrangement joins TRBV27 to TRBJ1-2, with 9 positions matching TRBD1. This CDR3 region has 16 residues. Germline V gives CDR1 MNHEY, CDR2 SMNVEV (reference sequence). The V gene end was trimmed by 7 bases and the J gene end by 7 bases; junction bases not matched to a gene: 16. CDR3 DNA: TGTGCCAGCAAAGGGTCTTTAACAGGGGGCTCCTCTGGCTACACCTTC. Translation gives CASKGSLTGGSSGYTF.

The chain combines TRBV9 with TRBJ1-3; the match to TRBD1 covers 7 bases. Germline lookup yields CDR1 SGDLS and CDR2 YYNGEE. V lost 3 bases and J lost 8; bases outside the gene matches: 8. The CDR3 is 14 amino acids. The CDR3 DNA reads as TGTGCCAGCAGCGAGGGGGCTGGTCTACACACCATATATTTT. As protein: CASSEGAGLHTIYF. Together with reference TRBV9 and TRBJ1-3, the CDR3 gives the full variable domain: DSGVTQTPKHLITATGQRVTLRCSPRSGDLSVYWYQQSLDQGLQFLIQYYNGEERAKGNILERFSAQQFPDLHSELNLSSLELGDSALYFCASSEGAGLHTIYFGEGSWLTVV.

The chain joins TRBV7-9 to TRBJ1-1; 8 bases line up with TRBD1. Germline-derived CDR1 and CDR2 are SEHNR and FQNEAQ (reference sequence). Trimming took 0 bases from V and 1 from J; bases not matched to a gene: 4. The CDR3 has 16 residues. CDR3 sequence: CASSLAWTGSNTEAFF. CDR3 DNA: TGTGCCAGCAGCTTAGCATGGACAGGGTCGAACACTGAAGCTTTCTTT.

In DNA form, the CDR3 reads TGTGCCAGTAGTAGATCACCCGGGACAGGGGGATCACCCCTCCACTTT. Its protein is CASSRSPGTGGSPLHF. The gene calls are TRBV19 and TRBJ1-6; 11 bases agree with TRBD1. The CDR3 totals 16 residues. J gave up 10 bases and V 4 bases, and 9 bases lay outside the gene matches. Per germline, CDR1 LNHDA and CDR2 SQIVND (reference sequence). Based on the CDR3 plus reference TRBV19 and TRBJ1-6, the full variable domain is DGGITQSPKYLFRKEGQNVTLSCEQNLNHDAMYWYRQDPGQGLRLIYYSQIVNDFQKGDIAEGYSVSREKKESFPLTVTSAQKNPTAFYLCASSRSPGTGGSPLHFGNGTRLTVT.

The CDR3 sequence: CASTLGQLYQETQYF. Here the CDR3 DNA reads TGTGCCAGCACCCTAGGACAGCTTTACCAAGAGACCCAGTACTTC. This chain links TRBV11-2 with TRBJ2-5; possible D gene TRBD1, 6 bases. With 7 bases removed from V and 0 bases from J, the gap between germline ends came to 15 bases. Germline CDR1 is SGHAT and CDR2 is FQNNGV. The CDR3 extends over 15 amino acids.

This chain joins TRBV28 and TRBJ1-2, with TRBD1 matching over 8 bases. The length of the CDR3 is 16 residues. V shed 2 bases, J shed 4 bases, and the junction held 9 bases outside the gene matches. CDR1 is MDHEN and CDR2 is SYDVKM in the germline V gene. In DNA, the CDR3 is TGTGCCAGCAGTTTACCCGGACAGGGAGAACTCTATGGCTACACCTTC. Its protein is CASSLPGQGELYGYTF.